These 5 T cell receptor beta chains were sequenced from one sample in a study of shared clonotypes between healthy human individuals. The assay was immunoSEQ multiplex PCR, and TCRdb's table has in-frame clones only and misses some. The table shows approximately 1.9 million clones, with just over 90% occurring only once. Terminally differentiated effector memory CD45RA+ cells were excluded from the naive CD8 cells, which were CD45RO-negative and positively selected for CCR7. The sequenced sample was naive CD8+ T cells from PBMCs. The receptors originated from a man between 18 and 29 years old in good health. Some clones in this sample may be carry-over from other donors' samples.

This clone turned up a few times. The V and J genes are TRBV6-5 and TRBJ1-2, with D possibly matching TRBD1 (5 bases). The V and J ends lost 3 bases and 6 bases respectively, with 11 bases between them. The CDR3 contains 13 residues. CDR1 MNHEY and CDR2 SVGAGI come from the germline V gene. CDR3 sequence: CASSYQGGDGYTF. In nucleotides, the CDR3 is TGTGCCAGCAGTTATCAGGGAGGGGATGGCTACACCTTC.

This chain uses TRBV19 with TRBJ2-4; D possibly corresponds to TRBD1 (6 bases). The germline V gene has CDR1 LNHDA and CDR2 SQIVND (reference sequence). The CDR3 has 13 residues. V was trimmed by 6 bases and J by 8 bases, leaving 14 bases between them. The CDR3 region is CASSNRAGDIQYF. CDR3 coding DNA: TGTGCCAGTAGCAACAGGGCGGGTGACATTCAGTACTTC.

The chain couples TRBV9 to TRBJ2-7, with 9 bases lining up with TRBD1. Germline V CDR1 and CDR2: SGDLS, YYNGEE. The V gene end was trimmed by 0 bases and the J gene end by 1 base; junction bases not matched to a gene: 5. CDR3 length: 16 residues. As DNA, the CDR3 is TGTGCCAGCAGCGTAGAGGACAGGGGAGGTTCCTACGAGCAGTACTTC. Protein: CASSVEDRGGSYEQYF.

This rearrangement joins TRBV18 to TRBJ2-7, with TRBD1 identical over 9 bases. CDR3 size: 17 residues. V lost 4 bases to trimming and J lost 2 bases; unmatched junction nucleotides: 12. Germline loops: CDR1 KGHSH, CDR2 LQKENI. CDR3 nucleotides: TGTGCCAGCTCACTTGGGTATTCCGGGACAGGGCCCTACGAGCAGTACTTC. Residues: CASSLGYSGTGPYEQYF.

The genes are TRBV27 and TRBJ2-1; tentative D call: TRBD2 (6 bases). The V end was cut by 4 bases, the J end by 7 bases, with 14 bases between. Germline CDR1 reads MNHEY; CDR2 reads SMNVEV (reference sequence). The CDR3 runs to 14 residues. The CDR3 loop reads CASSSLARRNEQFF. The CDR3 nucleotides are TGTGCCAGCAGTTCCCTAGCGCGGAGGAATGAGCAGTTCTTC.